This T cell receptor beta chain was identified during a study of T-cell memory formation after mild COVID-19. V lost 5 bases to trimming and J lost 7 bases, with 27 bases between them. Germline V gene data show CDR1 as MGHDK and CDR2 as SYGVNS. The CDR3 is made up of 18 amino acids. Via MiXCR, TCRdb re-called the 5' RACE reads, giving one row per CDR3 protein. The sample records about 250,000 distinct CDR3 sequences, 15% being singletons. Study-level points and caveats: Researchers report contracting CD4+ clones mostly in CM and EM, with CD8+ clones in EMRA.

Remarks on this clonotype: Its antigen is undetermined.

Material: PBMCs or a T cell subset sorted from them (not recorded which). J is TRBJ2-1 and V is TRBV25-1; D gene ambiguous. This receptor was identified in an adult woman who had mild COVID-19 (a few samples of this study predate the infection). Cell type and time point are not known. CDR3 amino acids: CASSSRLETVPPRNEQFF. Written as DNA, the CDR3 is TGTGCCAGCAGTTCCCGATTGGAAACAGTTCCCCCTCGGAATGAGCAGTTCTTC.